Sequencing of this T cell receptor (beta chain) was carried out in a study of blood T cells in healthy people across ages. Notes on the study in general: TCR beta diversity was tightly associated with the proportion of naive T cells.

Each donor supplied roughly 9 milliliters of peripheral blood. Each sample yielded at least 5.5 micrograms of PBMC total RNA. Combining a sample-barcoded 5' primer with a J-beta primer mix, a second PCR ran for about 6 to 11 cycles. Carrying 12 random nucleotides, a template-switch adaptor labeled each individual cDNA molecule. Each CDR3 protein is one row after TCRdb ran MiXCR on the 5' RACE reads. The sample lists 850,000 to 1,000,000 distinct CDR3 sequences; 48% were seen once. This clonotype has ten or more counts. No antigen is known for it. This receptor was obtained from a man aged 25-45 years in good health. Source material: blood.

The CDR3 is CASSQGRRSNYGYTF. The CDR3 DNA follows: TGCGCCAGCAGCCAAGGGCGGCGTTCCAACTATGGCTACACCTTC. The rearrangement links TRBV4-3 to TRBJ1-2, with no clear D. Germline V gene data show CDR1 as LGHNA and CDR2 as YSLEER. The V end lost 1 base, the J end lost 2 bases, and 11 bases lay between the germline ends. CDR3 length: 15 residues.